These 5 T cell receptor beta chains came from one sample sequenced in a study of T cells after yellow fever vaccination. TCRdb reprocessed the 5' RACE reads with MiXCR, giving one entry per CDR3 protein. Seen here are just under 600,000 distinct CDR3 sequences, approximately 15% observed once, and the top ten hold more than 12%. Sequencing used PBMCs, obtained on the day of the yellow fever booster vaccination. The receptor set was obtained from a man aged 25 to 40 who received the YFV17D yellow fever vaccine.

This clonotype was observed at least ten times. The chain employs TRBV20-1 and TRBJ2-7; 11 positions agree with TRBD2. Germline assignment: CDR1 DFQATT and CDR2 SNEGSKA (reference sequence). The CDR3 totals 14 residues. After removal of 5 bases from V and 5 bases from J, the junction contained 8 bases not matched to a gene. DNA of the CDR3: TGCAGTGCTCGAATAGCGGGAGGGCCCGACGAGCAGTACTTC. This encodes CSARIAGGPDEQYF.

In its sample, this clonotype was seen many times. This sequence joins TRBV6-2 or TRBV6-3 and TRBJ2-7, with TRBD2 matching 13 bases. The CDR3 runs 20 residues. The J segment lost 7 bases and the V segment lost 4 bases, leaving 22 bases of the junction unmatched. Germline-derived CDR1 and CDR2 are MNHEY and SVGEGT. The CDR3 DNA reads as TGTGCCAGCAGTTCCGGACTAGCGGGAGCTACCAGAGGGCTGAGGGGGGAGCAGTACTTC. Encoded protein: CASSSGLAGATRGLRGEQYF.

This chain's CDR3 is CSASGPLAKNIQYF. CDR3 nucleotide sequence: TGCAGTGCTAGCGGGCCTCTAGCCAAAAACATTCAGTACTTC. This sequence joins TRBV20-1 and TRBJ2-4; D remains ambiguous. The CDR3 has 14 residues. The ends were cut back, 3 bases at V and 0 bases at J, with 9 bases in the middle. In germline, CDR1 is DFQATT, CDR2 SNEGSKA (reference sequence).

The chain combines TRBV10-3 with TRBJ2-7; 10 nucleotides align to TRBD2. V shed 2 bases and J 5 bases; nucleotides not matched to a gene: 3. Per the germline V gene, CDR1 is ENHRY and CDR2 is SYGVKD. The CDR3 totals 14 residues. This chain's CDR3 is CAISEKREGHEQYF. The CDR3 bases are TGTGCCATCAGTGAGAAGCGGGAGGGCCACGAGCAGTACTTC.

This clonotype was detected a few times. The chain is built from TRBV2 and TRBJ2-7; D may match TRBD1 or TRBD2 (6 bases each). This CDR3 has 12 amino acids. From germline, CDR1 is SNHLY and CDR2 FYNNEI. With 8 bases removed from V and 4 bases from J, the gap between germline ends came to 12 bases. The CDR3 DNA sequence: TGTGCCAGCCTCGGGGGCCGGTACGAGCAGTACTTC. This translates into CASLGGRYEQYF.